This TCR beta chain originates from a study of T cells after posttransplantation cyclophosphamide (dated by TCRdb to between 2015 and 2016). With respect to the entire study: T cell repertoire reconstitution was tracked by TRB sequencing after myeloablative bone marrow transplantation in which posttransplantation cyclophosphamide was used as GVHD prophylaxis. Antigen receptor sequencing covered samples from a few dozen PTCy-treated patients and 16 of their related bone marrow donors. Public TRB sequences were compared against a database of over 3,000 sequences linked to responses to pathogens, tumor antigens, self-antigens and alloantigens. Because TRA and TRB clonality correlated tightly in some ten samples, later TCR analyses were limited to TRB. TRB sequencing was also done on up to roughly 3 additional blood samples from 2 to 5.2 years after transplant in 3 patients, and on pretransplant blood from a handful of patients. TRB sequencing was performed on blood from all 35 or so PTCy patients with 1-year posttransplant specimens.

V is pared back by 2 bases and J by 8 bases, with 10 bases lying between the germline termini. Reading the germline V gene (reference sequence) gives CDR1 SGHNT and CDR2 YYREEE. CDR3 length: 13 amino acids, cysteine to phenylalanine. The retained sequence is limited to the CDR3, 39 bases, with the frame set at the first base. On the day of marrow donation, related bone marrow donors gave peripheral blood samples. Peripheral blood and bone marrow mononuclear cells were isolated by Ficoll-Hypaque density centrifugation and were cryopreserved. Overall study results and their limits: The TRB repertoires of T cells infiltrating skin or the GI tract showed only limited overlap with the TRB repertoires found in blood. Donor-recipient similarity was low at 1-2 months but rose over the first year, and later blood repertoires were often dominated by donor CD8+ memory clones. Across the 45 to 55 patients, TRB clonality was highly associated with recipient CMV seropositivity and CMV reactivation, and diversity with PTCy was similar to that in the CNI/methotrexate controls.

This clone came up many times. Its cognate antigen has yet to be identified. It has no much larger one-base neighbor in the sample; base qualities were not kept. Genomic DNA was used for TRB sequencing, which was performed with the immunoSEQ assay at survey resolution or with the hsTCRB kit. As for the authors' bioinformatics: The immunoSEQ software handled initial read processing, and the LymphoSeq R package was used for repertoire analyses. Clonality was computed as 1 minus normalized Shannon entropy, and a Gini coefficient was also calculated for each TRB dataset. To infer phenotypes in unsorted samples, TRB sequences from sorted subsets of the recipient or donor were mapped onto unsorted samples from the same recipient. Not all clones reach the TCRdb copy of this immuneACCESS table, which keeps in-frame sequences only. Checked studies attribute under half of the gap to unresolved V genes and leave the rest unexplained. That table is the source of V, J and clone size, and D and trimming were worked out from the DNA. This sample contains more than 30,000 clones, none of which is a singleton. The ten largest account for approximately 1.2% of the sample.

The clonotype was recovered from a girl aged 10 to 17 in good health, CMV-negative, and a related stem cell transplant donor. This sequence uses TRBV5-4 and TRBJ1-4, with no confident D gene call. The sample comprised PBMCs. The CDR3 protein: CASSFLPGEKLFF. The nucleotide sequence reads TGTGCCAGCAGCTTCCTACCCGGGGAAAAACTGTTTTTT.